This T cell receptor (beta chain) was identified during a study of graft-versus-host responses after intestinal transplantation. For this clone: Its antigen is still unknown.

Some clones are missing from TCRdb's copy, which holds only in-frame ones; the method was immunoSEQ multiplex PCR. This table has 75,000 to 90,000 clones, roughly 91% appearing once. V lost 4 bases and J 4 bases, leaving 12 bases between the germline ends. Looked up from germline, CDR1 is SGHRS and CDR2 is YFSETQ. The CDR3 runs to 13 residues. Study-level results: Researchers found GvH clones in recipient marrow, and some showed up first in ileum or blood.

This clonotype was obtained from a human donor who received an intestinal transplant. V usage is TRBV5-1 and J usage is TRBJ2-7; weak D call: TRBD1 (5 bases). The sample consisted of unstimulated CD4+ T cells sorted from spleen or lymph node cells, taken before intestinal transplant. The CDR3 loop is CASSLGRTYEQYF. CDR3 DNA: TGCGCCAGCAGCCTCGGAAGGACATACGAGCAGTACTTC.